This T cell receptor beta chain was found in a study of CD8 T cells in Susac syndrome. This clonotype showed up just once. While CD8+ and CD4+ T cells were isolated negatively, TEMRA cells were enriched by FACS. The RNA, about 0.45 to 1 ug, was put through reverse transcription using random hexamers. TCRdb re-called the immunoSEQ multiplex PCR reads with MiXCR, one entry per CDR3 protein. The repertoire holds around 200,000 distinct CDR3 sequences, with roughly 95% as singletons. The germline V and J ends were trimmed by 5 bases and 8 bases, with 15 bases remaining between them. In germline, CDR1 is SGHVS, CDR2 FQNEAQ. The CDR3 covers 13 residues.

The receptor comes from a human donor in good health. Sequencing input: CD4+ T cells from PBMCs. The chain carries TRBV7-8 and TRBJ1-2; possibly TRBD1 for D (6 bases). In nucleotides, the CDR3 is TGTGCCAGCAGCGCCGCAGGGGCAGGGGGCTACACCTTC. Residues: CASSAAGAGGYTF.